A selection of T cell receptor beta chains follows, all from one sample in a study of blood T cell dynamics during melanoma immunotherapy. Measured with immunoSEQ multiplex PCR; TCRdb has only the in-frame clones, and not every one. The sample includes about 6,300 clones, around nine tenths of them seen just once. Sequenced here: cell-free DNA from blood, sampled from a patient treated with checkpoint blockade. These receptors were taken from a human donor with melanoma. Each CDR3 is given with its conserved first and last residue. D genes are given only for firm matches. The size field is filled for only some rows; it gives once, few, many or a size class.

size	J	D	V	CDR3	DNA
-	TRBJ2-7	-	TRBV28	CASSLGRQGGLVYEQYF	TGTGCCAGCAGTTTGGGGCGACAGGGAGGTTTGGTCTACGAGCAGTACTTC
few	TRBJ2-5	TRBD2	TRBV19	CASSLGTSGGQETQYF	TGTGCCAGTAGCCTAGGGACTAGCGGGGGGCAAGAGACCCAGTACTTC
-	TRBJ1-5	-	TRBV10-3	CAISESKGKGQPQHF	TGTGCCATCAGTGAGTCGAAAGGGAAGGGGCAGCCCCAGCATTTT
-	TRBJ2-7	-	TRBV5-4	CASSLDYGEQYF	TGTGCCAGCAGCTTGGACTATGGCGAGCAGTACTTC
-	TRBJ2-6	-	TRBV14	CASSQEGARVGANVLTF	TGTGCCAGCAGCCAAGAAGGGGCCCGGGTTGGGGCCAACGTCCTGACTTTC
-	TRBJ1-1	-	TRBV19	CASSRFRGETEAFF	TGTGCCAGTAGCCGATTCAGAGGGGAGACTGAAGCTTTCTTT
-	TRBJ2-3	-	TRBV11-2	CASSPTGDTQYF	TGTGCCAGCAGTCCAACGGGGGATACGCAGTATTTT
-	TRBJ2-3	-	TRBV5-6	CASSWVGGKIYTDTQYF	TGTGCCAGCAGCTGGGTGGGCGGGAAAATCTACACAGATACGCAGTATTTT
-	TRBJ2-7	-	TRBV4-3	CASSQDPGHYEQYF	TGCGCCAGCAGCCAAGATCCGGGACACTACGAGCAGTACTTC
-	TRBJ1-1	-	TRBV27	CASSYSRDSAEAFF	TGTGCCAGCAGTTATTCCCGGGACTCAGCTGAAGCTTTCTTT
-	TRBJ2-2	-	TRBV7-2	CASSLVGGTGELFF	TGTGCCAGCAGCTTAGTCGGAGGCACCGGGGAGCTGTTTTTT
-	TRBJ1-1	TRBD1	TRBV7-9	CASSLSGGQDPFF	TGTGCCAGCAGCTTATCAGGGGGCCAGGACCCTTTCTTT
-	TRBJ1-1	-	TRBV11-2	CASSLREVTEAFF	TGTGCCAGCAGCTTGAGGGAGGTAACTGAAGCTTTCTTT
-	TRBJ2-5	TRBD2	TRBV19	CASSIDLASGQETQYF	TGTGCCAGTAGTATAGATCTTGCTAGCGGACAAGAGACCCAGTACTTC
-	TRBJ2-5	TRBD1	TRBV5-1	CASSLDRGLLQETQYF	TGCGCCAGCAGCTTGGACAGGGGGCTACTCCAAGAGACCCAGTACTTC
-	TRBJ1-1	-	TRBV6-1	CASSETRVTGAFF	TGTGCCAGCAGTGAGACACGGGTAACGGGCGCTTTCTTT
-	TRBJ2-3	-	TRBV21-1	CASRSGRGFTDTQYF	TGTGCCAGCAGGAGCGGGCGGGGGTTCACAGATACGCAGTATTTT
-	TRBJ2-7	TRBD1	TRBV7-9	CASRSRQGSPYEQYF	TGTGCCAGCAGATCGAGACAGGGAAGTCCCTACGAGCAGTACTTC
-	TRBJ2-1	-	TRBV7-3	CASSPPGAYNEQFF	TGTGCCAGCAGCCCTCCAGGGGCCTACAATGAGCAGTTCTTC
-	TRBJ2-7	-	TRBV5-4	CASSLRGLAREQYF	TGTGCCAGCAGCTTGAGAGGTTTGGCGCGGGAGCAGTACTTC
-	TRBJ1-5	-	TRBV6-1	CASKGGGNQPQHF	TGTGCCAGCAAGGGGGGTGGCAATCAGCCCCAGCATTTT
-	TRBJ1-5	-	TRBV27	CASSLGVNSNQPQHF	TGTGCCAGCAGTTTAGGGGTCAATAGCAATCAGCCCCAGCATTTT
-	TRBJ2-3	-	TRBV2	CAIPRGPGLVVETDTQYF	TGTGCCATCCCCAGGGGCCCCGGTCTAGTTGTTGAAACAGATACGCAGTATTTT
-	TRBJ2-7	-	TRBV2	CASSEQGTYEQYF	TGTGCCAGCAGCGAACAGGGAACCTACGAGCAGTACTTC
-	TRBJ2-2	-	TRBV5-1	CASRGVANTGELFF	TGCGCCAGCAGGGGGGTAGCGAACACCGGGGAGCTGTTTTTT
-	TRBJ1-1	-	TRBV5-6	CASSLRDVAFF	TGTGCCAGCAGCTTGAGGGATGTAGCTTTCTTT
-	TRBJ2-2	TRBD1	TRBV25-1	CASGRTGGAGANTGELFF	TGTGCCAGCGGGAGGACAGGGGGCGCCGGAGCGAACACCGGGGAGCTGTTTTTT
-	TRBJ2-7	-	TRBV18	CASSPKRGGRVFYEQYF	TGTGCCAGCTCACCTAAAAGGGGTGGCAGGGTGTTCTACGAGCAGTACTTC
-	TRBJ1-4	-	TRBV28	CASSSAAETTNEKLFF	TGTGCCAGCAGTTCGGCGGCGGAGACAACTAATGAAAAACTGTTTTTT
-	TRBJ2-7	-	TRBV2	CASSETRAHEQYF	TGTGCCAGCAGTGAAACAAGGGCACACGAGCAGTACTTC
-	TRBJ1-3	-	TRBV6-5	CASTDTGNTIYF	TGTGCCAGCACCGACACTGGAAACACCATATATTTT
-	TRBJ2-2	-	TRBV9	CASSVRLQNTGELFF	TGTGCCAGCAGCGTACGGCTACAGAACACCGGGGAGCTGTTTTTT
-	TRBJ1-1	-	TRBV7-9	CASSFTLGSEAFF	TGTGCCAGCAGCTTTACTTTGGGTTCCGAAGCTTTCTTT
-	TRBJ2-7	-	TRBV6-5	CASSYSGGTYEQYF	TGTGCCAGCAGTTACTCGGGGGGCACCTACGAGCAGTACTTC
-	TRBJ2-4	-	TRBV5-1	CASSLIPGSRDIQYF	TGCGCCAGCAGCTTGATACCGGGCTCGAGGGACATTCAGTACTTC
-	TRBJ2-6	-	TRBV15	CATSRGGANVLTF	TGTGCCACCAGCAGGGGTGGGGCCAACGTCCTGACTTTC
-	TRBJ2-1	-	TRBV11-1	CASSPRLAAMTYNEQFF	TGTGCCAGCAGCCCTCGACTCGCCGCCATGACCTACAATGAGCAGTTCTTC
-	TRBJ1-1	-	TRBV28	CASTPGGDMNTEAFF	TGTGCCAGCACCCCGGGAGGGGACATGAACACTGAAGCTTTCTTT
-	TRBJ1-5	-	TRBV21-1	CASTGGQLGQPQHF	TGTGCCAGCACCGGGGGCCAGCTCGGGCAGCCCCAGCATTTT
-	TRBJ2-5	TRBD1	TRBV6-1	CASRGDRGETQYF	TGTGCCAGCAGGGGGGACAGGGGTGAGACCCAGTACTTC
-	TRBJ1-2	-	TRBV5-6	CASSLGPLGGYTF	TGTGCCAGCAGCTTGGGTCCCCTAGGCGGCTACACCTTC
-	TRBJ2-5	-	TRBV7-2	CASSLPVETQYF	TGTGCCAGCAGCTTACCTGTTGAGACCCAGTACTTC
once	TRBJ1-2	-	TRBV7-2	CASSLGQDSGYTF	TGTGCCAGCAGCTTAGGACAGGACTCGGGCTACACCTTC
-	TRBJ2-1	-	TRBV29-1	CSVVGLAFNEQFF	TGCAGCGTTGTTGGGCTAGCCTTTAATGAGCAGTTCTTC
-	TRBJ1-5	-	TRBV28	CASSRRQDWGNQPQHF	TGTGCCAGCAGTCGCCGACAGGACTGGGGCAATCAGCCCCAGCATTTT
once	TRBJ2-1	-	TRBV5-1	CASSLTSSRSSYNEQFF	TGCGCCAGCAGCTTGACGTCTAGCCGTAGCTCCTACAATGAGCAGTTCTTC
few	TRBJ2-7	TRBD1	TRBV4-1	CASSVRTGGGYEQYF	TGCGCCAGCAGCGTCCGGACAGGGGGCGGGTACGAGCAGTACTTC
-	TRBJ2-7	-	TRBV28	CASSPPGGYTYEQYF	TGTGCCAGCAGTCCTCCGGGGGGCTACACCTACGAGCAGTACTTC
once	TRBJ2-7	-	TRBV21-1	CASSKGPVKFYEQYF	TGTGCCAGCAGCAAAGGGCCGGTAAAGTTCTACGAGCAGTACTTC
-	TRBJ1-2	TRBD1	TRBV10-3	CAIRPTGYENGYTF	TGTGCCATCAGACCGACAGGGTACGAGAATGGCTACACCTTC
-	TRBJ1-1	-	TRBV29-1	CSVATAPEAFF	TGCAGCGTCGCTACGGCGCCTGAAGCTTTCTTT
once	TRBJ2-6	-	TRBV19	CASTTPDRMGRSAGANVLTF	TGTGCCAGTACTACTCCCGACAGGATGGGTCGATCTGCTGGGGCCAACGTCCTGACTTTC
-	TRBJ2-7	-	TRBV7-9	CASSLYSSSYEQYF	TGTGCCAGCAGCTTATATAGCAGCTCCTACGAGCAGTACTTC
few	TRBJ1-6	-	TRBV19	CASSNGVRSPLHF	TGTGCCAGTAGTAATGGGGTACGGTCACCCCTCCACTTT
-	TRBJ1-2	-	TRBV19	CASSIGSGGYTF	TGTGCCAGTAGTATAGGCAGCGGAGGCTACACCTTC